Shown below are 12 T cell receptor beta chains from a single sample sequenced in a study of beta chain features in type 1 diabetes. Every bit of the isolated RNA underwent reverse transcription, so sequencing read expressed TCRB transcripts. The assay was immunoSEQ multiplex PCR, and TCRdb's table has in-frame clones only and misses some. Here the sample spans around 190,000 clones, approximately 13% being singletons. Sequenced: central memory CD4+ T cells from blood. These receptors were taken from a young woman in good health.

This CDR3 is CASSLSTGMMGQETQYF. The CDR3 region has the DNA TGTGCCAGCAGTTTATCGACAGGGATGATGGGCCAAGAGACCCAGTACTTC. V is TRBV27 and J is TRBJ2-5, with TRBD1 identical over 7 bases. The length of the CDR3 is 17 residues. CDR1 is MNHEY and CDR2 is SMNVEV in the germline V gene (reference sequence). V was pared by 0 bases and J by 1 base, with 8 bases of the junction left unmatched.

J is TRBJ2-3 and V is TRBV18; a possible D gene is TRBD1 (7 bases). This CDR3 region has 12 residues. V lost 3 bases and J lost 13, with 14 bases in between. The germline CDR1 and CDR2 sequences are KGHSH and LQKENI. Here the CDR3 reads CASSPRDRPEYF. DNA of the CDR3: TGTGCCAGCTCACCGCGGGACAGACCGGAGTATTTT.

This clone has more than one count but fewer than ten. V gene TRBV7-2 combines with J gene TRBJ2-2; 8 bases are a match to TRBD2. Trimming removed 8 bases from V and 6 bases from J; junction bases left unmatched: 20. The CDR3 has 18 residues. Germline V lookup: CDR1 SGHTA, CDR2 FQGNSA. This chain's CDR3 is CASVSGGDAPRGSGELFF. The CDR3 DNA sequence: TGTGCCAGCGTCTCCGGGGGGGACGCTCCAAGGGGATCCGGGGAGCTGTTTTTT.

The chain links TRBV9 to TRBJ2-7; TRBD2 is a possible D gene (7 bases). Germline CDR1 SGDLS, CDR2 YYNGEE. Trimming cost V 3 bases and J 3 bases, with 13 bases left between them. The CDR3 consists of 14 residues. The CDR3 loop is CASSEGGRFYEQYF. CDR3 coding DNA: TGTGCCAGCAGCGAGGGGGGGAGATTCTACGAGCAGTACTTC. Full variable domain (outside the CDR3, taken from reference TRBV9 and TRBJ2-7): DSGVTQTPKHLITATGQRVTLRCSPRSGDLSVYWYQQSLDQGLQFLIQYYNGEERAKGNILERFSAQQFPDLHSELNLSSLELGDSALYFCASSEGGRFYEQYFGPGTRLTVT.

The chain combines TRBV2 with TRBJ2-5; 7 bases fit TRBD1. The CDR3 is made up of 15 amino acids. J gave up 5 bases and V 6 bases, and 12 bases lay outside the gene matches. The germline gives CDR1 SNHLY, CDR2 FYNNEI. The CDR3 loop reads CASSGYLDRVETQYF. Written as DNA, the CDR3 is TGTGCCAGCAGCGGATATTTAGACAGGGTGGAGACCCAGTACTTC.

This clone was picked up a small number of times. The gene calls are TRBV29-1 and TRBJ1-4; D gene uncertain. The CDR3 has 12 residues. The germline V gene encodes CDR1 SQVTM and CDR2 ANQGSEA. V was pared by 6 bases and J by 7 bases, with 12 bases between. The CDR3 spells CSVGRRAEKLFF. CDR3 sequence (DNA): TGCAGCGTGGGGAGACGGGCTGAAAAACTGTTTTTT.

The CDR3 loop is CASSAGTGRAEAFF. CDR3 DNA: TGTGCCAGCAGCGCGGGGACAGGGAGGGCTGAAGCTTTCTTT. The genes are TRBV9 and TRBJ1-1; the match to TRBD1 covers 9 bases. The V and J ends lost 3 bases and 6 bases, in that order; junction bases with no gene match: 6. CDR3 length: 14 amino acids. Germline CDR1 and CDR2: SGDLS and YYNGEE.

This clone was found a few times. The gene calls are TRBV6-1 and TRBJ1-1; D not certain. Per the germline V gene, CDR1 is MNHNS and CDR2 is SASEGT. Trimming took off 4 bases at V and 4 bases at J, with 19 bases between the two ends. The CDR3 length is 16 residues. CDR3 residues: CASSVTGRLRITEAFF. CDR3 nucleotide sequence: TGTGCCAGCAGTGTCACCGGGAGACTCAGGATCACTGAAGCTTTCTTT.

The J gene is TRBJ2-6, the V gene TRBV6-1; 8 nucleotides match TRBD2. V lost 8 bases and J lost 1; bases outside the gene matches: 4. The CDR3 runs to 15 residues. Germline V lookup: CDR1 MNHNS, CDR2 SASEGT. The CDR3 coding sequence is TGTGCCAGCCGGTCGGGGGGGTCTGGGGCCAACGTCCTGACTTTC. Amino acid sequence: CASRSGGSGANVLTF.

There are a few counts of this clone. This chain joins TRBV5-1 and TRBJ2-2; 9 nucleotides agree with TRBD2. Per the germline V gene, CDR1 is SGHRS and CDR2 is YFSETQ. Trimming took 1 base from V and 1 from J; bases not matched to a gene: 5. The CDR3 is made up of 17 amino acids. CDR3 residues: CASSLRASGMNTGELFF. As DNA, the CDR3 is TGCGCCAGCAGCTTGAGGGCTAGCGGGATGAACACCGGGGAGCTGTTTTTT.

This chain connects TRBV30 to TRBJ1-2, with 7 nucleotides matching TRBD1. The germline gives CDR1 GTSNPN, CDR2 SVGIG (reference sequence). With 0 bases clipped from V and 4 bases from J, the junction kept 8 bases outside the gene matches. The CDR3 consists of 15 residues. The CDR3 bases are TGTGCCTGGAGTGTGACAGGGTTCCTCGGCTATGGCTACACCTTC. Its protein product is CAWSVTGFLGYGYTF.

The chain joins TRBV2 to TRBJ2-1, with D unresolved. CDR1 and CDR2 (germline): SNHLY, FYNNEI. CDR3 length: 11 residues. V shed 6 bases and J shed 8 bases, with 8 bases lying between them. In DNA form, the CDR3 reads TGTGCCAGCAGGCTAAGCTATGAGCAGTTCTTC. Translation gives CASRLSYEQFF.